This entry features one TCR beta chain sequence. No antigen is known for it. The junction shows a germline mismatch at one end, possibly a read error. Per germline, CDR1 SGHAT and CDR2 FQNNGV. There are 17 residues in the CDR3. TCR beta libraries were built from RNA through three nested multiplex PCR rounds using modified ARM-PCR. Unique molecular identifiers were not described for the libraries. TCRdb used MiXCR to reprocess the multiplex PCR reads, holding one entry per CDR3 protein. The table lists around 10,000 distinct CDR3 sequences, over 60% of them singletons. The data were taken from a study of tumor-infiltrating lymphocytes in glioblastoma multiforme. Findings and caveats of the study: The TCR and somatic mutation analysis included just one glioblastoma patient. Functional subtype sorting of these T cells was not performed. RNA-based TCR sequencing may distort clone frequencies, since cells carry unequal TCR transcript numbers.

What was sequenced was brain tumor tissue. The sequence derives from a male donor with glioblastoma. This sequence joins TRBV11-2 and TRBJ2-1; D may correspond to TRBD1 or TRBD2 (6 bases each). The CDR3 DNA is TGTGCCAGCAGCTTAGTAGTAGGGGGGCCTTCGCGCAATAAGCAGTTCTTC. It is translated as CASSLVVGGPSRNKQFF.